This entry describes one T cell receptor beta chain. The CDR3 sequence is 15 residues long. The V end lost 6 bases, the J end lost 2 bases, and 14 bases lay between the germline ends. The germline V gene encodes CDR1 MNHNS and CDR2 SASEGT. Profiling relied on immunoSEQ multiplex PCR, and the TCRdb table lists in-frame clones only, not all of them. The table lists 45,000 to 50,000 clones, more than 85% of them singletons. This record comes from a study of technical replicates of blood from several donors. The clonotype comes from a human donor in good health. Some clones in this sample may be carry-over from other donors' samples. The source material was PBMCs. The chain is built from TRBV6-1 and TRBJ1-3, with a possible D match to TRBD1 (6 bases). DNA of the CDR3: TGTGCCAGCAGCGGTACAGGGTTAACTGGAAACACCATATATTTT. Its protein is CASSGTGLTGNTIYF.